This passage covers 13 T cell receptor beta chains from one sample sequenced in a study of monozygotic twins with inflammatory bowel disease. Reanalyzing the 5' RACE reads, TCRdb keeps one entry per CDR3 protein, without DNA. The ten most abundant clones cover around 1.5% of a sample with a few hundred thousand distinct CDR3 sequences. Input material: blood. These TCRs come from a human donor with ulcerative colitis or Crohn's disease, or a healthy co-twin of an affected twin (not recorded which).

V usage is TRBV5-1 and J usage is TRBJ1-6. The germline CDR1 and CDR2 sequences are SGHRS and YFSETQ. The CDR3 totals 13 residues. The CDR3 protein is CASKFLEGSPLHF. The whole variable domain, filled in from reference TRBV5-1 and TRBJ1-6, reads KAGVTQTPRYLIKTRGQQVTLSCSPISGHRSVSWYQQTPGQGLQFLFEYFSETQRNKGNFPGRFSGRQFSNSRSEMNVSTLELGDSALYLCASKFLEGSPLHFGNGTRLTVT.

CDR3 residues: CASSQTATNEKLFF. The chain uses TRBV5-1 and TRBJ1-4. Per the germline V gene, CDR1 is SGHRS and CDR2 is YFSETQ. This CDR3 has 14 amino acids.

This chain joins TRBV7-6 and TRBJ1-2. The CDR3 is made up of 14 amino acids. Germline V gene data show CDR1 as SGHVS and CDR2 as FNYEAQ. CDR3 sequence: CASSLAPGETGYTF. Using reference TRBV7-6 and TRBJ1-2 for the parts outside the CDR3, the full variable domain is GAGVSQSPRYKVTKRGQDVALRCDPISGHVSLYWYRQALGQGPEFLTYFNYEAQQDKSGLPNDRFSAERPEGSISTLTIQRTEQRDSAMYRCASSLAPGETGYTFGSGTRLTVV.

This chain uses TRBV27 with TRBJ2-7; the D call of TRBD1 rests on TCRdb alone, since no DNA is present to check it. The CDR3 covers 13 residues. Germline CDR1 and CDR2: MNHEY and SMNVEV (reference sequence). CDR3 amino acids: CATSGTGMYEQYF.

This sequence joins TRBV5-1 and TRBJ1-5; the TCRdb D gene call, TRBD1, has no DNA to confirm it. The CDR3 runs to 14 residues. Per the germline V gene, CDR1 is SGHRS and CDR2 is YFSETQ. The CDR3 sequence is CASSLTGGDQPQHF.

The CDR3 region is CASSLGGIQETQYF. The chain is built from TRBV5-1 and TRBJ2-5. The CDR3 loop spans 14 amino acids. The germline gives CDR1 SGHRS, CDR2 YFSETQ.

The chain uses TRBV5-1 and TRBJ2-3. CDR1 is SGHRS, CDR2 YFSETQ, per germline. The CDR3 consists of 14 residues. The CDR3: CASSRNPSTDTQYF.

This rearrangement joins TRBV15 to TRBJ2-5. From germline, CDR1 is LNHNV and CDR2 YYDKDF (reference sequence). The CDR3 has 14 amino acids. The CDR3 region is CATSRVGFQETQYF. Full variable domain (rest looked up from reference TRBV15 and TRBJ2-5): DAMVIQNPRYQVTQFGKPVTLSCSQTLNHNVMYWYQQKSSQAPKLLFHYYDKDFNNEADTPDNFQSRRPNTSFCFLDIRSPGLGDTAMYLCATSRVGFQETQYFGPGTRLLVL.

The chain uses TRBV5-1 and TRBJ2-1; TCRdb lists TRBD1, though no DNA is available to test this call. Germline V gene sequence: CDR1 SGHRS, CDR2 YFSETQ. The CDR3 runs to 13 residues. This chain's CDR3 is CASSLGQYNEQFF.

The CDR3 protein is CASSAGTMQETQYF. The V call is TRBV9, the J call TRBJ2-5; TCRdb's D call, TRBD1, is unchecked because there is no DNA. The CDR3 sequence is 14 residues long. The V gene's germline CDR1 is SGDLS and CDR2 YYNGEE.

The genes are TRBV10-3 and TRBJ1-2; TCRdb's D gene call, TRBD1, goes unchecked for lack of DNA. The CDR3 has 13 amino acids. The germline V gene encodes CDR1 ENHRY and CDR2 SYGVKD. The CDR3 here is CAISESRQEGYTF.

V usage is TRBV20-1 and J usage is TRBJ2-7; TCRdb's D call of TRBD1 is untestable without DNA. CDR3 length equals 13 residues. Per germline, CDR1 DFQATT and CDR2 SNEGSKA (reference sequence). This chain's CDR3 is CSAPLSITYEQYF.

V is TRBV5-6 and J is TRBJ1-2. This CDR3 has 13 residues. Germline CDR1 SGHDT, CDR2 YYEEEE. The CDR3 region is CASSVENSYGYTF.